This TCR beta chain was sequenced for a study of blood T cells in healthy people across ages. Study information: Template switching caught about one barcoded beta molecule for each two T cells.

V lost 5 bases and J lost 0; bases outside the gene matches: 5. CDR1 is SGHNT and CDR2 is YENEEA in the germline V gene. This CDR3 contains 16 residues. It was with a sample-barcoded 5' primer and a J-beta primer mix that a second PCR of roughly 7 to 12 cycles was run. One entry per CDR3 protein, called by TCRdb with MiXCR from the 5' RACE reads. The sample includes 630,000 or so distinct CDR3 sequences, approximately 30% of them seen just once. Each individual donor underwent a draw of about 9.1 milliliters of peripheral blood. Samples had at least 7 million PBMCs isolated from them. The TCR comes from a woman of 80 years or more in good health. The chain combines TRBV11-3 with TRBJ2-2, with TRBD1 identical over 8 bases. The specimen sequenced was blood. The CDR3 DNA reads as TGTGCCAGCAGCCGGACAGGGACCGCGAACACCGGGGAGCTGTTTTTT. Its translation: CASSRTGTANTGELFF.